This TCR beta chain was obtained from a study of long-term antiretroviral therapy in people with HIV. The samples, holding roughly 0.95-10 million cryopreserved PBMC, were thawed before DNA extraction was carried out. Investigators performed immunoSEQ version v3.0 at survey level. Sequencing used immunoSEQ multiplex PCR; TCRdb keeps in-frame clones, though not all of them. The sample shows roughly 18,000 clones, 70% to 85% of them seen only once. V lost 3 bases, J lost 2 bases, and 4 bases stayed unmatched. From germline, CDR1 is MNHEY and CDR2 SMNVEV (reference sequence). This CDR3 contains 16 residues. Regarding the study as a whole: Diversity rose after ART but stayed below transplant donor controls. Older ART regimens were possibly in use when the blood was collected between about 2003 and 2017.

A note on this clone: The antigen is not known.

The gene calls are TRBV27 and TRBJ2-4; 10 nucleotides agree with TRBD2. The sample here was unsorted PBMCs, taken 0.9 years after starting antiretroviral therapy. The TCR comes from a man aged 18 to 35 with HIV. The CDR3 spells CASSLGSGGTKNIQYF. CDR3 bases: TGTGCCAGCAGTTTGGGTAGCGGGGGGACCAAAAACATTCAGTACTTC.